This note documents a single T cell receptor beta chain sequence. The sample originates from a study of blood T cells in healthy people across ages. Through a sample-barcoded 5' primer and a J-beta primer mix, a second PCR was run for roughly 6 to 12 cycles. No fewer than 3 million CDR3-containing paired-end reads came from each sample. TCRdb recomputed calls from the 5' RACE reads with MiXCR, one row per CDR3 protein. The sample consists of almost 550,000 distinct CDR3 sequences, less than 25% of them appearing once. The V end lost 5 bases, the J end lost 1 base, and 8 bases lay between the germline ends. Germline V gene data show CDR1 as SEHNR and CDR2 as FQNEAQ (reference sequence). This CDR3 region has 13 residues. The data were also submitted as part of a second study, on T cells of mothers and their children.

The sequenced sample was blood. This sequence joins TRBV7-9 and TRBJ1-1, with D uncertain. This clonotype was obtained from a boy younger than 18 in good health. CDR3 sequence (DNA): TGTGCCAGCAGCGATTGGACGAACACTGAAGCTTTCTTT. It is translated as CASSDWTNTEAFF. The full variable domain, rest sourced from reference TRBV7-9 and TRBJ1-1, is DTGVSQNPRHKITKRGQNVTFRCDPISEHNRLYWYRQTLGQGPEFLTYFQNEAQLEKSRLLSDRFSAERPKGSFSTLEIQRTEQGDSAMYLCASSDWTNTEAFFGQGTRLTVV.